The present TCR beta chain was sequenced within a study of graft-versus-host responses after intestinal transplantation. Study context: All recipients got anti-thymocyte globulin induction, then tacrolimus and steroids for roughly three years. Findings of the study overall: GvH clonotypes were identified within recipient marrow, with a subset emerging first in ileum or blood.

V was shortened by 4 bases and J by 0 bases, with 12 bases between the two germline ends. The CDR3 length is 15 residues. Germline V gives CDR1 PRHDT, CDR2 FYEKMQ (reference sequence). Remarks on this clone: Its antigen remains unknown.

Sequenced by immunoSEQ multiplex PCR; TCRdb stores in-frame clones only, minus some. The sample consists of 6,400 or so clones, about nine tenths of them appearing once. This chain links TRBV13 with TRBJ1-1, with D possibly matching TRBD1 (5 bases). The receptor comes from a human patient who received an intestinal transplant, so some T cells may come from the graft donor. The sample consisted of PBMCs, taken about 80 days after transplant. This CDR3 reads CASSSRQLMNTEAFF. CDR3 in DNA: TGTGCCAGCAGCTCTCGACAGCTAATGAACACTGAAGCTTTCTTT.